These 4 T cell receptor beta chains were all obtained from the same sample, sequenced in a study of shared clonotypes between healthy human individuals. Here immunoSEQ multiplex PCR was the method, and the copy in TCRdb shows in-frame clones only, minus some. Here the sample spans 2 million to 2.5 million clones, approximately 96% being singletons. The sequenced sample was naive CD4+ T cells sorted from blood. Subset described: CD45RA+ positively selected. Receptors were obtained from a man aged 18 to 29 in good health.

V gene TRBV30 combines with J gene TRBJ2-5; 9 nucleotides match TRBD1. With V trimmed by 5 bases and J by 5 bases, 3 bases remained unmatched. The CDR3 runs to 12 residues. The germline gives CDR1 GTSNPN, CDR2 SVGIG (reference sequence). CDR3 residues: CAWGTGPETQYF. The CDR3 DNA sequence: TGTGCCTGGGGGACAGGGCCGGAGACCCAGTACTTC. The full variable domain, rest sourced from reference TRBV30 and TRBJ2-5, is SQTIHQWPATLVQPVGSPLSLECTVEGTSNPNLYWYRQAAGRGLQLLFYSVGIGQISSEVPQNLSASRPQDRQFILSSKKLLLSDSGFYLCAWGTGPETQYFGPGTRLLVL.

The chain links TRBV5-1 to TRBJ2-1, with 12 bases identical to TRBD2. V lost 4 bases to trimming and J lost 8 bases; unmatched junction nucleotides: 7. CDR3 length equals 15 residues. Germline V gene sequence: CDR1 SGHRS, CDR2 YFSETQ. The CDR3 loop is CASSRLAGELDEQFF. In DNA, the CDR3 is TGCGCCAGCAGCCGACTAGCGGGAGAGTTGGATGAGCAGTTCTTC.

The gene calls are TRBV25-1 and TRBJ2-3, with 10 bases that match TRBD2. V dropped 4 bases and J dropped 1; count of bases not matched to a gene: 2. The CDR3 consists of 15 residues. Germline lookup yields CDR1 MGHDK and CDR2 SYGVNS. The CDR3 DNA follows: TGTGCCAGCAGTGCGCTAGCGGGGGGCACAGATACGCAGTATTTT. Its protein product is CASSALAGGTDTQYF.

The chain joins TRBV5-1 to TRBJ2-3, with D possibly being TRBD1 (6 bases). Germline V gene lookup returns CDR1 SGHRS and CDR2 YFSETQ. CDR3 size: 15 residues. V dropped 2 bases and J dropped 6 bases, with 16 bases sitting between them. The CDR3: CASSFGRTEMDTQYF. For the CDR3, the DNA is TGCGCCAGCAGCTTCGGACGGACAGAGATGGATACGCAGTATTTT.